The 5 T cell receptor beta chains given below trace back to one sample, sequenced in a study of patients and donors after allogeneic stem cell transplantation (dated by TCRdb to 2020 to 2022). Receptor libraries were prepared by RT-PCR. The data were produced on a NextSeq 550. The public reads were reprocessed in TCRdb via fastp at Q25 and MiXCR, keeping in-frame beta chains. Every entry covers one CDR3 protein and lists the most common genes and DNA from its rows. The sample table records hundreds of thousands of distinct CDR3 sequences; 16% of these occur just once. The ten most abundant clones make up less than 9.5% of the sample. Sequences were obtained from blood, either unsorted or a sorted T cell fraction (not recorded which). These receptor sequences come from a human donor who was either an allogeneic HSCT recipient or a stem cell or donor lymphocyte infusion donor (not recorded which). It is not recorded whose cells these are; they may come from a transplant donor.

The chain recombines TRBV28 with TRBJ2-2, with D possibly matching TRBD1 (5 bases). The CDR3 runs to 14 residues. Germline V gene data show CDR1 as MDHEN and CDR2 as SYDVKM. The ends were cut back, 6 bases at V and 1 base at J, with 9 bases in the middle. The CDR3 protein is CASRPTGNTGELFF. CDR3 nucleotides: TGTGCCAGCAGACCCACAGGGAACACCGGGGAGCTGTTTTTT.

In nucleotides, the CDR3 is TGTGCCAGCTCTCTAGCGGAAGGCTACGAGCAGTACTTC. It specifies CASSLAEGYEQYF. The chain recombines TRBV9 with TRBJ2-7; 7 nucleotides match TRBD2. CDR3 size: 13 residues. J was trimmed by 3 bases and V by 7 bases; bases with no gene match: 7. Germline V CDR1 and CDR2: SGDLS, YYNGEE.

The genes are TRBV30 and TRBJ2-3; 10 nucleotides match TRBD2. The V gene end was trimmed by 0 bases and the J gene end by 4 bases; junction bases not matched to a gene: 4. Germline V CDR1 and CDR2: GTSNPN, SVGIG (reference sequence). The CDR3 covers 15 residues. The CDR3 sequence is CAWSVLAGEADTQYF. In DNA, the CDR3 is TGTGCCTGGAGTGTTCTAGCGGGAGAGGCAGATACGCAGTATTTT.

The J gene is TRBJ1-5, the V gene TRBV25-1; D not certain. The germline V and J ends were trimmed by 8 bases and 0 bases, with 11 bases remaining between them. Germline lookup yields CDR1 MGHDK and CDR2 SYGVNS. This CDR3 contains 14 residues. CDR3 DNA: TGTGCCAGCGGCCTACGGTATAGCAATCAGCCCCAGCATTTT. Residues: CASGLRYSNQPQHF. The full variable domain, with the rest looked up from reference TRBV25-1 and TRBJ1-5, is EADIYQTPRYLVIGTGKKITLECSQTMGHDKMYWYQQDPGMELHLIHYSYGVNSTEKGDLSSESTVSRIRTEHFPLTLESARPSHTSQYLCASGLRYSNQPQHFGDGTRLSIL.

The genes are TRBV9 and TRBJ2-1; 8 bases fit TRBD2. The CDR3 has 15 amino acids. V lost 3 bases, J lost 7 bases, and 9 bases stayed unmatched. Germline V CDR1 and CDR2: SGDLS, YYNGEE. The CDR3 spells CASSEDGTRRNEQFF. CDR3 nucleotides: TGTGCCAGCAGCGAGGACGGGACTAGAAGGAATGAGCAGTTCTTC.